This T cell receptor beta chain is from a study of PD-1 blockade in mismatch repair-deficient tumors. Study-level information: All were previously treated, progressing patients with about 12 mismatch repair-deficient cancer types. Whole-study results and caveats: After pembrolizumab, tumor-resident clones rose rapidly, then generally contracted before radiologic responses.

PCR or immunohistochemistry showed mismatch repair deficiency in every enrolled patient. Three pembrolizumab responders had their TCRs sequenced. Germline V gives CDR1 WNHNN, CDR2 SYGVQD (reference sequence). The CDR3 is 14 amino acids. Trimming removed 3 bases from V and 5 bases from J, with 13 bases in between. On this clone itself: Antigen unknown.

Assay used: immunoSEQ multiplex PCR; TCRdb lists only in-frame clones, some missing. This table has fewer than 100,000 clones, roughly 80% appearing once. The genes are TRBV10-1 and TRBJ2-5; perhaps TRBD2 as D (6 bases). The TCR comes from an adult with mismatch repair-deficient cancer. Material: peripheral blood, obtained 12 weeks after starting pembrolizumab. CDR3 loop: CASSDDRGDETQYF. CDR3 nucleotide sequence: TGCGCCAGCAGTGATGACCGCGGGGACGAGACCCAGTACTTC.